Shown below are 15 T cell receptor beta chains from a single sample sequenced in a study of blood T cell repertoires in COVID-19. The method was immunoSEQ multiplex PCR; TCRdb's version includes in-frame clones alone and lacks a portion of them. The data contain about 250,000 clones, 65% to 85% of them singletons. Material: peripheral blood. These receptor sequences come from a man between 40 and 49 years old with active or convalescent COVID-19.

The rearrangement joins TRBV7-2 to TRBJ2-1; 12 nucleotides match TRBD2. The V segment lost 2 bases and the J segment 4 bases; nucleotides outside the gene matches: 3. Germline values: CDR1 SGHTA, CDR2 FQGNSA. The CDR3 totals 16 residues. The CDR3 DNA reads TGTGCCAGCAGCTTACAAACTAGCGGGGGGTACAATGAGCAGTTCTTC. It encodes CASSLQTSGGYNEQFF.

The chain carries TRBV11-3 and TRBJ2-7, with 7 bases fitting TRBD2. Germline V gene sequence: CDR1 SGHNT, CDR2 YENEEA. Losses at the gene ends were 4 bases for V and 1 base for J; bases not matched to a gene: 10. The CDR3 has 16 amino acids. The CDR3 loop is CASSSFTSAWSYEQYF. The CDR3, as DNA: TGTGCCAGCAGCTCCTTTACTAGCGCTTGGTCCTACGAGCAGTACTTC.

A single count supports this clone. J is TRBJ1-1 and V is TRBV5-6, with D possibly being TRBD1 (5 bases). The CDR3 totals 13 residues. Per the germline V gene, CDR1 is SGHDT and CDR2 is YYEEEE. Trimming stripped 0 bases from V and 10 bases from J, with 13 bases between. As DNA, the CDR3 is TGTGCCAGCAGCTTGGATGGGGGGGATGTAGCTTTCTTT. Translated, it gives CASSLDGGDVAFF.

This clone was seen more than once but under ten times. The chain links TRBV24-1 to TRBJ1-5, with unresolved D. CDR1 and CDR2 (germline): KGHDR, SFDVKD. This CDR3 has 14 amino acids. Trimming cost V 6 bases and J 3 bases, with 11 bases left between them. The CDR3 coding sequence is TGTGCCACCAGTTCCCGACGGGACAATCAGCCCCAGCATTTT. Its protein product is CATSSRRDNQPQHF.

The chain joins TRBV19 to TRBJ2-7; D uncertain. The length of the CDR3 is 14 residues. Trimming pared 6 bases from V and 3 bases from J, leaving 15 bases between. Germline CDR1 and CDR2: LNHDA and SQIVND (reference sequence). CDR3 sequence (DNA): TGTGCCAGTAGCCCGGGTCGCAGAAGCTACGAGCAGTACTTC. This translates into CASSPGRRSYEQYF.

The sample holds one count of this clone. The chain combines TRBV28 with TRBJ1-4; D may be TRBD1 (6 bases). Germline-derived CDR1 and CDR2 are MDHEN and SYDVKM. The CDR3 loop spans 14 amino acids. V lost 4 bases, J lost 4 bases, and 10 bases lay in between. This CDR3 reads CASSSPQGNEKLFF. As DNA, the CDR3 is TGTGCCAGCAGTTCTCCACAGGGTAATGAAAAACTGTTTTTT.

The V call is TRBV10-2, the J call TRBJ2-1; 12 bases agree with TRBD2. J lost 5 bases, V lost 3 bases, and 14 bases had no gene match. This CDR3 is 19 amino acids long. Germline V gene sequence: CDR1 WSHSY, CDR2 SAAADI. The chain's CDR3 is CASSDRGGWTSGTDNEQFF. The DNA of the CDR3 is TGCGCCAGCAGTGACCGTGGCGGGTGGACTAGCGGGACAGACAATGAGCAGTTCTTC.

This clone was counted once. The rearrangement uses TRBV30 and TRBJ2-3; D gene ambiguous. The germline V and J ends were trimmed by 2 bases and 3 bases, with 6 bases remaining between them. Germline lookup yields CDR1 GTSNPN and CDR2 SVGIG (reference sequence). The CDR3 has 12 amino acids. In DNA form, the CDR3 reads TGTGCCTGGAGTACGCGGACAGATACGCAGTATTTT. This sequence encodes CAWSTRTDTQYF.

The V and J genes are TRBV6-2 or TRBV6-3 and TRBJ2-1; the match to TRBD2 covers 7 bases. The ends lost 4 bases at V and 4 bases at J; junction bases unmatched: 1. Germline CDR1 and CDR2: MNHEY and SVGEGT. CDR3 size: 13 residues. The CDR3 DNA follows: TGTGCCAGCAGTTTGCGGGGGTACAATGAGCAGTTCTTC. As protein: CASSLRGYNEQFF.

The genes are TRBV2 and TRBJ2-7; D is unclear. Germline lookup yields CDR1 SNHLY and CDR2 FYNNEI. V lost 2 bases and J lost 7, with 6 bases in between. The CDR3 contains 11 residues. The CDR3 DNA reads as TGTGCCAGCAGTGAAAGAACAGAGCAGTACTTC. It specifies CASSERTEQYF.

The chain has TRBV28 and TRBJ1-5; weak D call: TRBD1 (5 bases). The CDR3 is made up of 14 amino acids. The V end was cut by 3 bases, the J end by 6 bases, with 12 bases between. Germline loops: CDR1 MDHEN, CDR2 SYDVKM. DNA of the CDR3: TGTGCCAGCAGTTTGTCAGGGAAGGGTCAGCCCCAGCATTTT. It codes for CASSLSGKGQPQHF.

Of note for this clone: The same CDR3 arises from other DNA sequences in this sample as well. The V gene is TRBV6-5, the J gene TRBJ1-2; 10 bases map to TRBD1. With V trimmed by 5 bases and J by 8 bases, 5 bases remained unmatched. In germline, CDR1 is MNHEY, CDR2 SVGAGI. The CDR3 is 13 amino acids. This CDR3 reads CASSRQGAGGYTF. In DNA, the CDR3 is TGTGCCAGCAGTCGACAGGGGGCGGGCGGCTACACCTTC.

The rearrangement uses TRBV19 and TRBJ1-5, with TRBD1 as a possible D gene (6 bases). This CDR3 has 16 amino acids. Looked up from germline, CDR1 is LNHDA and CDR2 is SQIVND (reference sequence). V gave up 6 bases and J gave up 1 base, with 16 bases separating them. CDR3 in DNA: TGTGCCAGTAGCTCAGTAGGGGGGGTAAGCAATCAGCCCCAGCATTTT. Encoded protein: CASSSVGGVSNQPQHF.

This chain links TRBV7-3 with TRBJ1-1; TRBD1 matches at 9 bases. CDR1 is SGHTA and CDR2 is FQGTGA in the germline V gene. The CDR3 consists of 14 residues. J gave up 4 bases and V 5 bases, and 5 bases lay outside the gene matches. CDR3 protein: CASSLQDRGTEAFF. CDR3 in DNA: TGTGCCAGCAGCCTGCAGGACAGGGGCACTGAAGCTTTCTTT.

V and J are TRBV4-1 and TRBJ2-1, with TRBD1 as a possible D gene (5 bases). The CDR3 consists of 17 residues. Germline assignment: CDR1 MGHRA and CDR2 YSYEKL. The V end lost 0 bases, the J end lost 2 bases, and 14 bases lay between the germline ends. The DNA for the CDR3 is TGCGCCAGCAGCCAAGATGTTTCGTGGACAACCTACAATGAGCAGTTCTTC. Protein product: CASSQDVSWTTYNEQFF.